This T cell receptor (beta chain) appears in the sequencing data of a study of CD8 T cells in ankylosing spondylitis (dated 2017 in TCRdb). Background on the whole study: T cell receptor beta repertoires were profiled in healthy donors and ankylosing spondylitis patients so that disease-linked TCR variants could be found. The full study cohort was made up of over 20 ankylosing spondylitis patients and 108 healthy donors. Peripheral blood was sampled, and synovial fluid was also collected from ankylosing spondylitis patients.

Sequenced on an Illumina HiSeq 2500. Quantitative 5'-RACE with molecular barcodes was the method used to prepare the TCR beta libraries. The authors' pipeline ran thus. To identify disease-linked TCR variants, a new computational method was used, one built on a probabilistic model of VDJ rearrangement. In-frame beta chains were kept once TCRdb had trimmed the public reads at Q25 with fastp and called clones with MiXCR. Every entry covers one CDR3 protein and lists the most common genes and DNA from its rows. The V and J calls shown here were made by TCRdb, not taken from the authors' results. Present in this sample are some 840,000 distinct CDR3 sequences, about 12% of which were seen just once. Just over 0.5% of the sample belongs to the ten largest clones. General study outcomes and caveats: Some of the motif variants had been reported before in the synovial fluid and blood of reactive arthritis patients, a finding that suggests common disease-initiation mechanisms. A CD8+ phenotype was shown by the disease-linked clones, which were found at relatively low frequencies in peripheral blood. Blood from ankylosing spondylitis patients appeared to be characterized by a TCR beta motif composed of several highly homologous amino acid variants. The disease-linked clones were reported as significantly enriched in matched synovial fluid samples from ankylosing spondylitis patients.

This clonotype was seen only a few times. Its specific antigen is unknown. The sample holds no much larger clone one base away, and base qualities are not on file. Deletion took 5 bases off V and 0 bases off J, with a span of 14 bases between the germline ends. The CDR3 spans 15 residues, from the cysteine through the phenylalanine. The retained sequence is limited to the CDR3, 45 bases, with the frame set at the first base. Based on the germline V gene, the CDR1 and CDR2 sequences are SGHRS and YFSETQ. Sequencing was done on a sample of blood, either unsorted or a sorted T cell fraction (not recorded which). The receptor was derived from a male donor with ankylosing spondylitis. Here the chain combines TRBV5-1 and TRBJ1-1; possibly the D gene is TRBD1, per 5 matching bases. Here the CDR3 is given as CASRPSTVMNTEAFF. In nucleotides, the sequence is TGCGCCAGCAGACCTTCGACAGTTATGAACACTGAAGCTTTCTTT.